This TCR beta chain is from a study of beta chain features in type 1 diabetes. General study findings and limits: VDJ junctions from type 1 diabetes patients carried fewer insertions and larger deletions.

There are a few counts of this clone. Its antigen remains unidentified. Staining for CD45RO/CCR7/CD25/CD127/CD95/CD27 allowed sorting of CD4+ naive, central memory, regulatory and stem cell-like memory cells. J was trimmed by 8 bases and V by 6 bases; bases with no gene match: 14. The germline CDR1 and CDR2 sequences are ENHRY and SYGVKD. The CDR3 spans 15 residues. The whole isolated RNA underwent reverse transcription, so sequencing captured expressed TCRB transcripts. The assay was immunoSEQ multiplex PCR, and TCRdb's table has in-frame clones only and misses some. The sample carries about 250,000 clones, 12% to 15% recorded once.

This receptor was obtained from a woman between 40 and 50 years old in good health. This chain connects TRBV10-3 to TRBJ1-1; 8 nucleotides agree with TRBD1. The sample comprised naive CD4+ T cells from blood. The CDR3 bases are TGTGCCATCAGCCCTACGTGGACAGGGCAGGTAGAAGCTTTCTTT. It specifies CAISPTWTGQVEAFF.